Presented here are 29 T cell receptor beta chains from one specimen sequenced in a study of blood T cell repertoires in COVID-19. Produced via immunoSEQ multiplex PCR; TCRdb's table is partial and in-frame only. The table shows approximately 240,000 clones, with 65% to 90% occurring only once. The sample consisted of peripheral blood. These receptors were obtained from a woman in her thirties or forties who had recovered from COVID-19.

This CDR3 reads CASSLWAFTEAFF. The CDR3 DNA sequence: TGTGCCAGCAGCTTATGGGCTTTCACTGAAGCTTTCTTT. The chain joins TRBV11-2 to TRBJ1-1; D uncertain. This CDR3 region has 13 residues. CDR1 is SGHAT and CDR2 is FQNNGV in the germline V gene. V gave up 2 bases and J gave up 4 bases, with 8 bases separating them.

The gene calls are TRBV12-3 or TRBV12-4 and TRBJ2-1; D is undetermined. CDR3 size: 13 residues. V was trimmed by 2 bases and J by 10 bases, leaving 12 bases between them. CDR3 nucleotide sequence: TGTGCCAGCAGTTTAAGTTGGTCGGAGGAGCAGTTCTTC. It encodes CASSLSWSEEQFF.

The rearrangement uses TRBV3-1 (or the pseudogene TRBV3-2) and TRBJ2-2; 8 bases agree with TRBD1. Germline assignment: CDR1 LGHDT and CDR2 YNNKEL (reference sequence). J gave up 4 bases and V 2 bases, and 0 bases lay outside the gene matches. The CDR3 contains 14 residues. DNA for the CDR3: TGTGCCAGCAGCCAAACAGGGGGCACCGGGGAGCTGTTTTTT. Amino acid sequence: CASSQTGGTGELFF.

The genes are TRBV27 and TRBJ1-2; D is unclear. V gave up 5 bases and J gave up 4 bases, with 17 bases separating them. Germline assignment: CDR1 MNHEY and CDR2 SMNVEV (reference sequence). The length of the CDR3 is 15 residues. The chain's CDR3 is CASSRAGGGVYGYTF. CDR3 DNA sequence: TGTGCCAGCAGTCGAGCTGGTGGCGGGGTCTATGGCTACACCTTC.

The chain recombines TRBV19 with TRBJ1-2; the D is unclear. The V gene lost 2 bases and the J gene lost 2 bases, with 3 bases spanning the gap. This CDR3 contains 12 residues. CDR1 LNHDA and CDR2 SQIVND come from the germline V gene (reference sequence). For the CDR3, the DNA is TGTGCCAGTAGTATACTCAACTATGGCTACACCTTC. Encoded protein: CASSILNYGYTF. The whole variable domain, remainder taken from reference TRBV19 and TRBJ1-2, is DGGITQSPKYLFRKEGQNVTLSCEQNLNHDAMYWYRQDPGQGLRLIYYSQIVNDFQKGDIAEGYSVSREKKESFPLTVTSAQKNPTAFYLCASSILNYGYTFGSGTRLTVV.

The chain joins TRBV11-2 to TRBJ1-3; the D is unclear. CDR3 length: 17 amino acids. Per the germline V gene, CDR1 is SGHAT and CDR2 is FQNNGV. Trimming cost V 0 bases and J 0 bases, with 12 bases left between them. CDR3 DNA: TGTGCCAGCAGCTTAGATATTGGAGGTGGCTCTGGAAACACCATATATTTT. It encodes CASSLDIGGGSGNTIYF. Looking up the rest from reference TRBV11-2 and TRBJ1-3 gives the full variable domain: EAGVAQSPRYKIIEKRQSVAFWCNPISGHATLYWYQQILGQGPKLLIQFQNNGVVDDSQLPKDRFSAERLKGVDSTLKIQPAKLEDSAVYLCASSLDIGGGSGNTIYFGEGSWLTVV.

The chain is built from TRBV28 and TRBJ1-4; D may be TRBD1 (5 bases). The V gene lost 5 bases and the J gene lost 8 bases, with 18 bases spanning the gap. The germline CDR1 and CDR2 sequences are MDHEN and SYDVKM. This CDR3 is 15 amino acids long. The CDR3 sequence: CASSALLDIREKLFF. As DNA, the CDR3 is TGTGCCAGCAGTGCCCTTCTGGACATAAGAGAAAAACTGTTTTTT.

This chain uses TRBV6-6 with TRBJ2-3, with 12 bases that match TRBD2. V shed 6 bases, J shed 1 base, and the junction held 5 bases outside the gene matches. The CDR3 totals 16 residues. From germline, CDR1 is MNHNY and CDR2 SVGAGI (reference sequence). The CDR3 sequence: CASRPLAGGGTDTQYF. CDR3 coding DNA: TGTGCCAGCAGACCCCTAGCGGGGGGGGGCACAGATACGCAGTATTTT.

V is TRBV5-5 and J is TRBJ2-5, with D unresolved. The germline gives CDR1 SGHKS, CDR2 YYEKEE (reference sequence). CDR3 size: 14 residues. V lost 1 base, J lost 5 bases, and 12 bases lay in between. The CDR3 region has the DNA TGTGCCAGCAGCTTGCAACGATTCGGGGAGACCCAGTACTTC. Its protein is CASSLQRFGETQYF.

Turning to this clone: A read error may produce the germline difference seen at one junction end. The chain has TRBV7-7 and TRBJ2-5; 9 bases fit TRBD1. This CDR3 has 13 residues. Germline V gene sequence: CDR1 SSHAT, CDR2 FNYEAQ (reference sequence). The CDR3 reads CASSVGQGETQYF. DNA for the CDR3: TGTGCTAGCAGCGTAGGACAGGGGGAGACCCAGTACTTC. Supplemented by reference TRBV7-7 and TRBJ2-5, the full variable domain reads GAGVSQSPRYKVTKRGQDVTLRCDPISSHATLYWYQQALGQGPEFLTYFNYEAQPDKSGLPSDRFSAERPEGSISTLTIQRTEQRDSAMYRCASSVGQGETQYFGPGTRLLVL.

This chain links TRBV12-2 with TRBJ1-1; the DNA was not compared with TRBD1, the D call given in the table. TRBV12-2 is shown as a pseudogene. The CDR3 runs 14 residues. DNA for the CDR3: TGTGCAAGTCGCTCCGTTAGGGGTAGTTTTCAAGCTTTCTTT. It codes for CASRSVRGSFQAFF.

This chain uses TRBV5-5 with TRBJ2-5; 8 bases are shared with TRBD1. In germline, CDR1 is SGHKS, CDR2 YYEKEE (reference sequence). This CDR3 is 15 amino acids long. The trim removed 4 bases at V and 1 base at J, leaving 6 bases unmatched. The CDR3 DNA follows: TGTGCCAGCAGCCTACTCAGGGGGCCCCAAGAGACCCAGTACTTC. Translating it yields CASSLLRGPQETQYF.

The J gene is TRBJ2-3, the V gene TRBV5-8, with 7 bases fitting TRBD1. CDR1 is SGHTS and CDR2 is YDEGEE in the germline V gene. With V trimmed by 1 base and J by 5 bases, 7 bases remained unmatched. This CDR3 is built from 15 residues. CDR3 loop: CASSLFWDSKDTQYF. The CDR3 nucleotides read TGTGCCAGCAGCTTGTTCTGGGACAGTAAAGATACGCAGTATTTT.

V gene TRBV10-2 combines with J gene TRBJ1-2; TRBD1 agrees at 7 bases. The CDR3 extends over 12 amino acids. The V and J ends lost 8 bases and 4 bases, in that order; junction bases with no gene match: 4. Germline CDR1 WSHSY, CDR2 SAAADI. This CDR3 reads CASRDRVYGYTF. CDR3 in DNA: TGCGCCAGCCGGGACAGAGTCTATGGCTACACCTTC.

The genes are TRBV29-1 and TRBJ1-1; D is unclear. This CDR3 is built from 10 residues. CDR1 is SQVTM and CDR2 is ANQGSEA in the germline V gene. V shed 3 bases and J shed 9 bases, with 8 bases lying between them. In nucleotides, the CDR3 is TGCAGCGTTGACGGGAGTAAAGCTTTCTTT. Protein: CSVDGSKAFF.

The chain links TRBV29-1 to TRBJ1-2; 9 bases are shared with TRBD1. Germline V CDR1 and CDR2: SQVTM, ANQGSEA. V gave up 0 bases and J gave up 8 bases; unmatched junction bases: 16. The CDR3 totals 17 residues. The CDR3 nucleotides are TGCAGCGTTGAAGATCGGTATACAGGGGGCTCTACGGCGGGCTACACCTTC. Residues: CSVEDRYTGGSTAGYTF.

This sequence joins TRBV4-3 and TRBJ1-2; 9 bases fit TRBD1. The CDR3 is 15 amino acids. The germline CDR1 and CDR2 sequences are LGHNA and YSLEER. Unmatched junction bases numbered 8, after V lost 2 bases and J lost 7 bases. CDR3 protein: CASSQRTGVSSGYTF. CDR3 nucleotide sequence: TGCGCCAGCAGCCAAAGGACAGGGGTTTCGAGTGGCTACACCTTC.

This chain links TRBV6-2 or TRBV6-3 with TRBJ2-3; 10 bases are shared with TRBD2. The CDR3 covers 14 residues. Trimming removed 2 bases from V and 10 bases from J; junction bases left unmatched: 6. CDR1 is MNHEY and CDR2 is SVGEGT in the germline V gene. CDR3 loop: CASSYLAGDTPQYF. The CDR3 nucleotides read TGTGCCAGCAGTTACCTAGCGGGAGATACCCCGCAGTATTTT.

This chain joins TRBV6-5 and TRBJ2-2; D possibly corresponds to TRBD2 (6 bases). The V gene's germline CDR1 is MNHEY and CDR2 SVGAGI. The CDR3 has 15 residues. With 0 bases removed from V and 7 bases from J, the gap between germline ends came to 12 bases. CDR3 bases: TGTGCCAGCAGTTACTCGGTTACTAGCCGCGGGGAGCTGTTTTTT. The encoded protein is CASSYSVTSRGELFF.

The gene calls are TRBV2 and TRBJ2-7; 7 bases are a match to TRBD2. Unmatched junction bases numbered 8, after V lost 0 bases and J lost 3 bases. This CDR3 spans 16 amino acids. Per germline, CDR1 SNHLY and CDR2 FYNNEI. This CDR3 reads CASSEAVGRGNYEQYF. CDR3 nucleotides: TGTGCCAGCAGTGAAGCGGTTGGGCGGGGGAACTACGAGCAGTACTTC.

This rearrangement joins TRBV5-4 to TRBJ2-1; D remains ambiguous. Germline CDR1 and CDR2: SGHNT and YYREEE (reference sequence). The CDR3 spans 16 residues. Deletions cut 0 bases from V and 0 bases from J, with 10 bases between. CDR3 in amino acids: CASSLDMESSYNEQFF. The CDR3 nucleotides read TGTGCCAGCAGCTTGGATATGGAGAGCTCCTACAATGAGCAGTTCTTC.

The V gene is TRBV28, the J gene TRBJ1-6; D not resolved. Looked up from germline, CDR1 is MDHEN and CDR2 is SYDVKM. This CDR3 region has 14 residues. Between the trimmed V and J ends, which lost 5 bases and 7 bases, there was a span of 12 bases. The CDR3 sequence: CASSPSLSNSPLHF. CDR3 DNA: TGTGCCAGCAGTCCCTCCTTATCCAATTCACCCCTCCACTTT. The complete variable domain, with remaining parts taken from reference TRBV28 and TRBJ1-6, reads DVKVTQSSRYLVKRTGEKVFLECVQDMDHENMFWYRQDPGLGLRLIYFSYDVKMKEKGDIPEGYSVSREKKERFSLILESASTNQTSMYLCASSPSLSNSPLHFGNGTRLTVT.

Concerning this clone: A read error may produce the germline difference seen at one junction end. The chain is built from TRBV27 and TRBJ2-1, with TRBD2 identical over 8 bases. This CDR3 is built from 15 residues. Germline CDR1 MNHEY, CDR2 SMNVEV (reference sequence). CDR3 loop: CANSLLRGAYNEQFF. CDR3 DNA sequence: TGTGCCAACAGTTTATTGCGGGGGGCCTACAATGAGCAGTTCTTC.

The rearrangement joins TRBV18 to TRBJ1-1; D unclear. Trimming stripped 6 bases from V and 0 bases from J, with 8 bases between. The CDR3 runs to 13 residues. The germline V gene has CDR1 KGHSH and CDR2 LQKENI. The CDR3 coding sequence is TGTGCCAGCTCGTTAGATATGAACACTGAAGCTTTCTTT. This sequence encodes CASSLDMNTEAFF.

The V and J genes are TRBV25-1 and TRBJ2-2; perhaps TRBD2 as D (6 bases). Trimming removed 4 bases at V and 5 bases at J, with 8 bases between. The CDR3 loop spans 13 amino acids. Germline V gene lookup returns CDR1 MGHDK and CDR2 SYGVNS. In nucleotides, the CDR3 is TGTGCCAGCAGTGTGACTAGTACCGGGGAGCTGTTTTTT. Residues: CASSVTSTGELFF. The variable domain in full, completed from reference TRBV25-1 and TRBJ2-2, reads EADIYQTPRYLVIGTGKKITLECSQTMGHDKMYWYQQDPGMELHLIHYSYGVNSTEKGDLSSESTVSRIRTEHFPLTLESARPSHTSQYLCASSVTSTGELFFGEGSRLTVL.

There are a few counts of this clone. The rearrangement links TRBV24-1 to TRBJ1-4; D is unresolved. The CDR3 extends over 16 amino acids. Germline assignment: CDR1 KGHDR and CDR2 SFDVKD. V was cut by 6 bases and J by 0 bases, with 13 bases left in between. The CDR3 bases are TGTGCCACCAGTCAACCGGGGATTGCAACTAATGAAAAACTGTTTTTT. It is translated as CATSQPGIATNEKLFF.

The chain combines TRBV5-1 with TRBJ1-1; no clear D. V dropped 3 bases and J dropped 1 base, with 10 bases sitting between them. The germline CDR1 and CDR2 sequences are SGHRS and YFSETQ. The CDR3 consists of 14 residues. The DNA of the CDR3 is TGCGCCAGCAGCTGGTCGGCAGGGAACACTGAAGCTTTCTTT. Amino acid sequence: CASSWSAGNTEAFF.

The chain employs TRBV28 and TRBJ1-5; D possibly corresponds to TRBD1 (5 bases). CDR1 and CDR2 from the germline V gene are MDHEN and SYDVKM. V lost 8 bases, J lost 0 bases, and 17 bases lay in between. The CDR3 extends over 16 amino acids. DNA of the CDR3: TGTGCCAGCCCTCCCGACAGTACACGTAGCAATCAGCCCCAGCATTTT. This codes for CASPPDSTRSNQPQHF.

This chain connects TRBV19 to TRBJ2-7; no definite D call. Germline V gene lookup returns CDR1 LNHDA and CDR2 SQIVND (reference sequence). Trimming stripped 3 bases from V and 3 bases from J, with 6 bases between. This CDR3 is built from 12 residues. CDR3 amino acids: CASSMSHYEQYF. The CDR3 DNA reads TGTGCCAGTAGTATGTCCCACTACGAGCAGTACTTC. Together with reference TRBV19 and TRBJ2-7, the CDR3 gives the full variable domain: DGGITQSPKYLFRKEGQNVTLSCEQNLNHDAMYWYRQDPGQGLRLIYYSQIVNDFQKGDIAEGYSVSREKKESFPLTVTSAQKNPTAFYLCASSMSHYEQYFGPGTRLTVT.